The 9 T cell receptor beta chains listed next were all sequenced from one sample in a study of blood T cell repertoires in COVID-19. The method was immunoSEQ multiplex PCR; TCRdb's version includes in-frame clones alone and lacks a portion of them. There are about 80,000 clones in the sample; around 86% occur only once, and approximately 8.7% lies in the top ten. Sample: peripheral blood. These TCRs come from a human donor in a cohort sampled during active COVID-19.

Here the CDR3 DNA reads TGCAGTGGTAGGGGCAAAGATACGCAGTATTTT. Its translation is CSGRGKDTQYF. The rearrangement links TRBV20-1 to TRBJ2-3, with D possibly being TRBD1 (5 bases). V was cut by 7 bases and J by 5 bases, with 10 bases left in between. Per germline, CDR1 DFQATT and CDR2 SNEGSKA (reference sequence). The CDR3 length is 11 residues.

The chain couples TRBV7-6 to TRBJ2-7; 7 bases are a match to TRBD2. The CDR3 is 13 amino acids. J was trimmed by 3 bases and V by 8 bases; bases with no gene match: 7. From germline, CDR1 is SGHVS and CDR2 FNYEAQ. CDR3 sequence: CASARSGVYEQYF. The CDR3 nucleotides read TGTGCCAGCGCAAGAAGCGGGGTCTACGAGCAGTACTTC.

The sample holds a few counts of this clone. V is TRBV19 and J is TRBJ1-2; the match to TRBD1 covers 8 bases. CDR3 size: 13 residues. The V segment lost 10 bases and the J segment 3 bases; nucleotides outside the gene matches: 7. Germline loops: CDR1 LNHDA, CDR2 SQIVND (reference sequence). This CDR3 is CATRTGSDYGYTF. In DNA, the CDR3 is TGTGCCACCAGGACAGGGAGCGACTATGGCTACACCTTC.

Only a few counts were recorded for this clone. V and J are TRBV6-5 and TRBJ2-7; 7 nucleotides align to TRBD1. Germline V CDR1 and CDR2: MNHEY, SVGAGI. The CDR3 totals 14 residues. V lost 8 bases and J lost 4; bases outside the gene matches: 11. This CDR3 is CASQNSGGRYEQYF. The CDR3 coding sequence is TGTGCCAGCCAGAATTCAGGGGGACGATACGAGCAGTACTTC.

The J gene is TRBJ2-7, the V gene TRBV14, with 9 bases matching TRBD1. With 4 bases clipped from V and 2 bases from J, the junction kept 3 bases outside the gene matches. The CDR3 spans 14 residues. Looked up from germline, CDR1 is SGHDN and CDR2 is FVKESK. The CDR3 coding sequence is TGTGCCAGCAGCCGAGGACAGGGGCCCTACGAGCAGTACTTC. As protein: CASSRGQGPYEQYF.

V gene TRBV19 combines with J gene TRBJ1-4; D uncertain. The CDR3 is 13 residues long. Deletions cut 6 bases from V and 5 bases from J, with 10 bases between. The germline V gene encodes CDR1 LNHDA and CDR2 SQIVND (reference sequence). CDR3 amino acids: CASRTPINEKLFF. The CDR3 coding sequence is TGTGCCAGTAGGACTCCAATCAATGAAAAACTGTTTTTT.

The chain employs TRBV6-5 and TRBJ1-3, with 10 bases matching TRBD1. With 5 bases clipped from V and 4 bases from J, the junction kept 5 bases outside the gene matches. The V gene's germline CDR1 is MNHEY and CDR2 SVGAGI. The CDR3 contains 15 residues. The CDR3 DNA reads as TGTGCCAGCAGTAGACAGGGGGCGAGGGGAAACACCATATATTTT. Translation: CASSRQGARGNTIYF.

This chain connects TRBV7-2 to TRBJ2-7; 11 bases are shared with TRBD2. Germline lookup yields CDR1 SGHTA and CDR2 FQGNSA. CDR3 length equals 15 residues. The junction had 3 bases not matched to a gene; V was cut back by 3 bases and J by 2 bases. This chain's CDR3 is CASSLTSGITYEQYF. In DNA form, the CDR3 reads TGTGCCAGCAGCTTGACTAGCGGGATTACCTACGAGCAGTACTTC.

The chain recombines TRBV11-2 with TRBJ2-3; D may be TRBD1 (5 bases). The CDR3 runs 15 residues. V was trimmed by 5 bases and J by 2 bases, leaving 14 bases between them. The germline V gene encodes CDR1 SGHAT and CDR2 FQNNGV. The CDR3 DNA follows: TGTGCCAGCAGCGGCAGGGCCATCCTCACAGATACGCAGTATTTT. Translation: CASSGRAILTDTQYF.